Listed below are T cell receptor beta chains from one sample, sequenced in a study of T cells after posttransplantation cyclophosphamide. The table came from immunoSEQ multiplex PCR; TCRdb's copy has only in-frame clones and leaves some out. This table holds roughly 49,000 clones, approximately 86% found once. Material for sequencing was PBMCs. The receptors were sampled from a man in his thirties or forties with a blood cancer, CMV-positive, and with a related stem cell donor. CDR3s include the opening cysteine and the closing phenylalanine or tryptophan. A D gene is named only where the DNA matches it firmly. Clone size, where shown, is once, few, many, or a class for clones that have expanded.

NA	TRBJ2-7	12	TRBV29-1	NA	TGCAGCGTTTCTCAGGGCGCTGGAGAGCAGTACTTC	CSVSQGAGEQYF
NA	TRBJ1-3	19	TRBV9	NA	TGTGCCAGCAGCGTAGTCCCTTCCCCTATGAGGGATCCTGGAAACACCATATATTTT	CASSVVPSPMRDPGNTIYF
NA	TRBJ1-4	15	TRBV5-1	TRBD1	TGCGCCAGCAGCCTACCGGGACAGGGGAATGAAAAACTGTTTTTT	CASSLPGQGNEKLFF
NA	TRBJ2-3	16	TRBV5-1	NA	TGCGCCAGCAGCTGGAACCCCGGGGTGAGCACAGATACGCAGTATTTT	CASSWNPGVSTDTQYF
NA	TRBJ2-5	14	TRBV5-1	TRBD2	TGCGCCAGCAGCTTGGTACTAGCGGAAGAGACCCAGTACTTC	CASSLVLAEETQYF
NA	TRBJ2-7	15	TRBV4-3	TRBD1	TGCGCCAGCAGCCAAGGAGGGACAGGGTCGTACGAGCAGTACTTC	CASSQGGTGSYEQYF
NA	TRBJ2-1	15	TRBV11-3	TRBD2	TGTGCCAGCAGCTTAGATCGGGGAGGGCACAATGAGCAGTTCTTC	CASSLDRGGHNEQFF
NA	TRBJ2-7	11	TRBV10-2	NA	TGCGCCAGCAGTTCCAGGGGCGAGCAGTACTTC	CASSSRGEQYF
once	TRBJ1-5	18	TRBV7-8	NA	TGTGCCAGCAGCTTAGGGTCGGGACATCTATATAGCAATCAGCCCCAGCATTTT	CASSLGSGHLYSNQPQHF
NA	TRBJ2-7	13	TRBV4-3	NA	TGCGCCAGCAGCCAAGATAACGGGGGCGAGCAGTACTTC	CASSQDNGGEQYF
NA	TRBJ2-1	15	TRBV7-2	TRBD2	TGTGCCAGCAGCTTAGTGGCTAGCGGGAGCTCTGAGCAGTTCTTC	CASSLVASGSSEQFF
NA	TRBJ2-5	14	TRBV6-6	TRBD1	TGTGCCAGCGTCGTGGGACAGGGGGGGGAGACCCAGTACTTC	CASVVGQGGETQYF
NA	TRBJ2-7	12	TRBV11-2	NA	TGTGCCAGCAGCTTATTTCGCTACGAGCAGTACTTC	CASSLFRYEQYF
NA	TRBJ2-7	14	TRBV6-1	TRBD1	TGTGCCAGCAGCGAACAGGGGGCGCGGTACGAGCAGTACTTC	CASSEQGARYEQYF
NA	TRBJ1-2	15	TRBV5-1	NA	TGCGCCAGCAGCTTGGACTCCCACTTTTACTATGGCTACACCTTC	CASSLDSHFYYGYTF
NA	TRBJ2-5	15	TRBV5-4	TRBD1	TGTGCCAGCAGCCCTGGGACAGGGGGTAGGGAGACCCAGTACTTC	CASSPGTGGRETQYF
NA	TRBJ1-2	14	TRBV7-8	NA	TGTGCCAGCAGCTTCGACAGCACAAACTATGGCTACACCTTC	CASSFDSTNYGYTF
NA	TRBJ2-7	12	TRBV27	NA	TGTGCCAGCGGGTGGGGAGCCTACGAGCAGTACTTC	CASGWGAYEQYF
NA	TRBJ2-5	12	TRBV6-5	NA	TGTGCCAGCAGTGAAAACGGAGAGACCCAGTACTTC	CASSENGETQYF
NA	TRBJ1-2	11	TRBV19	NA	TGTGCCAGTCGGGGTAACTATGGCTACACCTTC	CASRGNYGYTF
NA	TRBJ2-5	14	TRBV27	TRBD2	TGTGCCAGCAGTTGGGCGGGAGTAAGAGAGACCCAGTACTTC	CASSWAGVRETQYF
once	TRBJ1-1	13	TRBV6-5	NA	TGTGCCAGCAGACAGGGAAGGGGGTCTGAAGCTTTCTTT	CASRQGRGSEAFF
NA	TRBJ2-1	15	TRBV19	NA	TGTGCCAGCAGAGAGCGGGCGTCTTACTACAATGAGCAGTTCTTC	CASRERASYYNEQFF
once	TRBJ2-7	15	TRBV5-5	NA	TGTGCCAGCAGCCCGTCCCCAGGTTCGTCCTACGAGCAGTACTTC	CASSPSPGSSYEQYF
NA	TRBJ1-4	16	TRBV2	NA	TGTGCCAGCAGTGATTGGGACACAGAAAGGTCGGAAAAACTGTTTTTT	CASSDWDTERSEKLFF
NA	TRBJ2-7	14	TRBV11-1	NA	TGTGCCAGCAGACGGGGGGGACAGTTCTACGAGCAGTACTTC	CASRRGGQFYEQYF
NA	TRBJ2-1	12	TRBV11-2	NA	TGTGCCCACAGGACAGCCTACAATGAGCAGTTCTTC	CAHRTAYNEQFF
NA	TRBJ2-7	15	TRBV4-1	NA	TGCGCCAGCAGCCAGACGTTTCGTGATGAGGGCGAGCAGTACTTC	CASSQTFRDEGEQYF
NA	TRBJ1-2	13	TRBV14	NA	TGTGCCAGCAGCGCCCAGACAGACAGTGGCTACACCTTC	CASSAQTDSGYTF
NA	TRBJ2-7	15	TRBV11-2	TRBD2	TGTGCCAGCAGCTCCCTAGCGGGGGTTGCGCACGAGCAGTACTTC	CASSSLAGVAHEQYF
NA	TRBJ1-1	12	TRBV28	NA	TGTGCCAGCTATGGTCAAGACAGTAGGGCTTTCTTT	CASYGQDSRAFF
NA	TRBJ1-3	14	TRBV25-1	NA	TGTGCCAGCAGTGTAGGAGGGGCTGGAAACACCATATATTTT	CASSVGGAGNTIYF
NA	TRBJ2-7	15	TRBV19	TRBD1	TGTGCCAGTAGTATACAGGGGGCGAAGAGCGACGAGCAGTACTTC	CASSIQGAKSDEQYF
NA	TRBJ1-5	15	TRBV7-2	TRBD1	TGTGCCAGCAGTCAACGGGGACAGGGAAATCAGCCCCAGCATTTT	CASSQRGQGNQPQHF
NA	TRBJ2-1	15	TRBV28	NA	TGTGCCAGCAGCCGGAGGACTATCAGAGGGGATGAGCAGTTCTTC	CASSRRTIRGDEQFF
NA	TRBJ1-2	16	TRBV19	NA	TGTGCCAGTAGTTCACCCACCCAGGGATTGGACTATGGCTACACCTTC	CASSSPTQGLDYGYTF
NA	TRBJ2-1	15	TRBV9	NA	TGTGCCAGCAGCGTAGTGGGGGGAGGGGGTGTTGAGCAGTTCTTC	CASSVVGGGGVEQFF
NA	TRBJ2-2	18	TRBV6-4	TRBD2	TGTGCCAGCACCATCCAAGCGGGAGGGACAGCGAACACCGGGGAGCTGTTTTTT	CASTIQAGGTANTGELFF
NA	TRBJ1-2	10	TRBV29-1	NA	TGCAGCGTATACGAGAAGGGCTACACCTTC	CSVYEKGYTF
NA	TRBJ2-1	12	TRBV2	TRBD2	TGTGCCGGTGGACTAGTCAGGAATGAGCAGTTCTTC	CAGGLVRNEQFF
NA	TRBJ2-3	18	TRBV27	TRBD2	TGTGCCAGCAGTTCCCCCTATCCTCTAGCGGGAGGCCTCGGTACGCAGTATTTT	CASSSPYPLAGGLGTQYF
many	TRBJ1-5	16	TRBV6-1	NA	TGTGCCAGCAGTGAAGTAATCGGACAGTCAAATCAGCCCCAGCATTTT	CASSEVIGQSNQPQHF
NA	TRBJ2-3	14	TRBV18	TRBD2	TGTGCCAGCTTGCTAGCGGGACCCACAGATACGCAGTATTTT	CASLLAGPTDTQYF
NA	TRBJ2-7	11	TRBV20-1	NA	TGCAGTGCTTCGGGGCGGGGAGAGCAGTACTTC	CSASGRGEQYF
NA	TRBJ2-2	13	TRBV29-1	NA	TGCAGCGTTCGACGGACAGTTCCCGGGGAGCTGTTTTTT	CSVRRTVPGELFF
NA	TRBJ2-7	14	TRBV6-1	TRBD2	TGTGCCAGCAGTTCGGGACTACTGTTATACGAGCAGTACTTC	CASSSGLLLYEQYF